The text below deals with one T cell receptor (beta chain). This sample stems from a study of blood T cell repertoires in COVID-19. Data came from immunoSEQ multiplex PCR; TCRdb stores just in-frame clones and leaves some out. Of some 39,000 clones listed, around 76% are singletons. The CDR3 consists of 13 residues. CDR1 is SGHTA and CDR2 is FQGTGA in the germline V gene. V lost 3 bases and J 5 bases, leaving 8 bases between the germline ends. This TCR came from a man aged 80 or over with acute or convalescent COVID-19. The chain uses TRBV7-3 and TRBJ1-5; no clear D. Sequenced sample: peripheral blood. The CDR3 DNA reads TGTGCCAGCAGCTTGCCGGTGTATCAGCCCCAGCATTTT. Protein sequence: CASSLPVYQPQHF. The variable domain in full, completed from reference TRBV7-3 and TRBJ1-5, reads GAGVSQTPSNKVTEKGKYVELRCDPISGHTALYWYRQSLGQGPEFLIYFQGTGAADDSGLPNDRFFAVRPEGSVSTLKIQRTERGDSAVYLCASSLPVYQPQHFGDGTRLSIL.